Listed below are T cell receptor beta chains from one sample, sequenced in a study of spatial heterogeneity in lung cancer. TCRdb reprocessed the 5' RACE reads with MiXCR, giving one entry per CDR3 protein. The table records more than 95,000 distinct CDR3 sequences, 12% of them present only once. This sample comprised PBMCs, obtained at follow-up. Every receptor here comes from a male donor with early-stage non-small cell lung cancer. Each CDR3 is given with its conserved first and last residue. A D gene is named only where the DNA matches it firmly. Not every row has a clone size; where given, it reads once, few, many or a size class.

d_call j_call clone_size v_call cdr3_aa cdr3_nt
. TRBJ1-1 many TRBV2 CASSPQGGAFF TGTGCCAGCAGCCCACAGGGAGGTGCTTTCTTT
TRBD2 TRBJ2-2 few TRBV19 CASSIGRAGELFF TGTGCCAGTAGTATCGGGAGGGCCGGGGAGCTGTTTTTT
. TRBJ1-5 . TRBV28 CASLSSGTQPQHF TGTGCCAGCCTGTCCTCAGGGACCCAGCCCCAGCATTTT
. TRBJ2-7 . TRBV6-5 CASSLGRGYEQYF TGTGCCAGCAGTCTGGGACGGGGCTACGAGCAGTACTTC
. TRBJ2-3 . TRBV20-1 CSASWMDTQYF TGCAGTGCTAGTTGGATGGATACGCAGTATTTT
TRBD1 TRBJ2-1 . TRBV29-1 CCVGQGIYNEQFF TGCTGCGTGGGACAGGGTATCTACAATGAGCAGTTCTTC
. TRBJ2-7 . TRBV3-1 CASSQQASSYEQYF TGTGCCAGCAGCCAACAAGCGAGCTCCTACGAGCAGTACTTC
TRBD2 TRBJ2-3 . TRBV10-3 CAISDHSGGTDTQYF TGTGCCATCAGTGATCATAGCGGGGGGACAGATACGCAGTATTTT
. TRBJ2-5 . TRBV4-3 CASSQDNAKETQYF TGCGCCAGCAGCCAAGATAATGCCAAAGAGACCCAGTACTTC
TRBD2 TRBJ2-7 many TRBV5-6 CASSAAGTSETYEQYF TGTGCCAGCAGCGCCGCCGGGACTAGCGAAACCTACGAGCAGTACTTC
TRBD1 TRBJ2-2 few TRBV6-5 CASSTGTVLPGELFF TGTGCCAGCAGTACAGGGACAGTACTGCCCGGGGAGCTGTTTTTT
TRBD1 TRBJ2-1 few TRBV10-3 CAISGYRQGNNEQFF TGTGCCATCAGTGGATACAGACAGGGTAACAATGAGCAGTTCTTC
TRBD1 TRBJ1-2 . TRBV4-2 CASSPNRGANYGYTF TGTGCCAGCAGCCCCAACAGGGGCGCTAACTATGGCTACACCTTC
TRBD1 TRBJ2-7 many TRBV6-2/TRBV6-3 CASSPTGIFLPSYEQYF TGTGCCAGCAGTCCGACAGGGATCTTCCTCCCATCCTACGAGCAGTACTTC
. TRBJ2-5 few TRBV7-2 CASSLVTAARQETQYF TGTGCCAGCAGCTTAGTGACAGCGGCCCGGCAAGAGACCCAGTACTTC
. TRBJ1-2 few TRBV2 CASIFEASNYGYTF TGTGCCAGCATTTTTGAAGCATCTAACTATGGCTACACCTTC
. TRBJ2-3 few TRBV29-1 CSAGAGVRNTQYF TGCAGCGCGGGGGCAGGGGTCAGAAATACGCAGTATTTT
. TRBJ2-3 . TRBV7-9 CASSLAGTNPSTDTQYF TGTGCCAGCAGCTTAGCAGGGACCAATCCTAGCACAGATACGCAGTATTTT
. TRBJ1-5 few TRBV7-2 CASSLERGGNQPQHF TGTGCCAGCAGCTTAGAACGAGGGGGCAATCAGCCCCAGCATTTT
TRBD1 TRBJ2-1 few TRBV19 CASRTGTGLYNEQFF TGTGCCAGTAGAACCGGGACAGGGTTATACAATGAGCAGTTCTTC
. TRBJ2-2 . TRBV7-6 CASSLARRGVHTGELFF TGTGCCAGCAGCTTAGCACGTCGCGGGGTGCACACCGGGGAGCTGTTTTTT
TRBD1 TRBJ1-6 . TRBV6-2/TRBV6-3 CASSPGGLSSPLHF TGTGCCAGCAGTCCAGGGGGCCTTAGTTCACCCCTCCACTTT
. TRBJ2-1 . TRBV7-9 CATFGSLSNEQFF TGTGCCACCTTCGGGTCCTTGAGCAATGAGCAGTTCTTC
. TRBJ1-4 few TRBV20-1 CSARPTGLTEKLFF TGCAGTGCTAGACCGACAGGCCTTACTGAAAAACTGTTTTTT
. TRBJ1-1 . TRBV6-2/TRBV6-3 CASSLPGGLITMNTEAFF TGTGCCAGCAGTCTCCCGGGGGGGCTGATAACCATGAACACTGAAGCTTTCTTT
TRBD1 TRBJ2-1 few TRBV27 CASSLDRGGYNEQFF TGTGCCAGCAGTTTGGACAGGGGCGGGTACAATGAGCAGTTCTTC
. TRBJ2-3 . TRBV29-1 CSAGLTSASTDTQYF TGCAGCGCCGGGCTCACGTCGGCATCTACAGATACGCAGTATTTT
TRBD1 TRBJ2-1 . TRBV10-3 CAISLRDRVGDEQFF TGTGCCATCAGCCTCCGGGACAGGGTTGGCGATGAGCAGTTCTTC
TRBD1 TRBJ2-1 medium-sized TRBV27 CASSPRLYRGRVNEQFF TGTGCCAGCAGTCCTCGCCTTTACAGGGGGCGGGTCAATGAGCAGTTCTTC
. TRBJ1-2 few TRBV12-3/TRBV12-4 CASSLYGYGYTF TGTGCCAGCAGTTTGTACGGGTATGGCTACACCTTC
TRBD1 TRBJ2-3 . TRBV28 CASSFWDRATDTQYF TGTGCCAGCAGTTTCTGGGACAGGGCCACAGATACGCAGTATTTT
TRBD1 TRBJ2-1 . TRBV7-3 CASSPDRGRNEQFF TGTGCCAGCAGCCCGGACAGGGGGCGCAATGAGCAGTTCTTC
. TRBJ2-3 once TRBV7-2 CASSFAGASTDTQYF TGTGCCAGCAGCTTTGCGGGGGCTAGCACAGATACGCAGTATTTT